This record covers a single T cell receptor beta chain. This specimen comes from a study of blood T cell repertoires in COVID-19. For the study at large: The samples span acute and convalescent COVID-19 from the United States, Italy and Spain. The analysed material was cDNA or gDNA that came from T cells, B-cell-depleted T cells, or PBMCs.

Looked up from germline, CDR1 is SEHNR and CDR2 is FQNEAQ (reference sequence). The CDR3 has 13 residues. Trimming stripped 5 bases from V and 0 bases from J, with 7 bases between. Under the authors' procedure: The assay estimated nucleated cells by amplifying reference gene primers. Using immunoSEQ multiplex PCR, the repertoire was profiled, and TCRdb retains in-frame clones only, with some absent. V, J and clone size are taken as reported in that table, and D and trimming were inferred from the DNA itself. The data contain around 130,000 clones, over 70% of them singletons. This TCR came from a man older than 75 with acute or convalescent COVID-19. Sequencing used peripheral blood. The chain uses TRBV7-9 and TRBJ1-1; D is undetermined. CDR3: CASSLTMNTEAFF. CDR3 nucleotide sequence: TGTGCCAGCAGCCTGACAATGAACACTGAAGCTTTCTTT.